Described below is a single T cell receptor beta chain sequence and its context. Only one count was recorded for this clone. Which antigen it targets is not known. No base quality values were provided; no much bigger clone lies one nucleotide off. These data originate in a study of IL-17A CD8 T cells in psoriatic arthritis synovium. Study-level background: The study aimed to define the phenotype, molecular profile and function of synovial IL-17A+CD8+ T cells in psoriatic arthritis pathogenesis. The full study reports these points: Although most synovial CD8+ subsets stayed polyclonal, some individual clones made up over 4.5% of the repertoire. In two patients, many Tc17 clones were found to be shared with the synovial Tc1 population, resulting in Morisita overlap indices above 0.8. TCR sequencing covered only three patients, which the authors acknowledged as a limited sample size. Cells came from synovial fluid rather than synovial tissue, since no psoriatic arthritis synovial tissue samples were available.

There are 18 amino acids in the CDR3, from cysteine to phenylalanine inclusive. Here the CDR3 DNA is all that survives: 54 bases in frame from base 1. Reading the germline V gene gives CDR1 LGHNA and CDR2 YSLEER. V is trimmed back by 2 bases and J by 6 bases, and the junction contains 14 bases that no gene match accounts for. Magnetically isolated CD3+ T cells were stimulated around 1.5 hours with PMA and ionomycin, then labeled by IL-17A and IFNgamma cytokine secretion assays. Synovial fluid effusions were aspirated from actively inflamed joints of psoriatic arthritis patients. For each patient, synovial fluid served as the source from which three memory CD8+ T cell populations were isolated by sorting: Tc1 cells (IL-17A-IFNgamma+), Tc17 cells (IL-17A+) and the bulk memory fraction, allowing their TCR repertoires to be compared. The psoriatic arthritis patients fulfilled the Classification of Psoriatic Arthritis Study Group (CASPAR) criteria. After counterstaining with viability dye plus anti-CD3, CD8, CD14 and CD4 antibodies, the cytokine-secreting cells were sorted on a BD FACSAria. A few patients with psoriatic arthritis provided sorted synovial fluid CD8+ T cell subsets that underwent TCRbeta sequencing. After isolation with Lymphoprep, synovial fluid mononuclear cells were cryopreserved in liquid nitrogen until use. The medium used for cryopreservation was made up of about 47% fetal calf serum and around 9.6% dimethyl sulfoxide.

DNA was extracted (Qiagen), and TCRbeta V-D-J rearrangements were subjected to bias-controlled amplification followed by high-throughput sequencing (immunoSEQ; Adaptive Biotech). As for the authors' bioinformatics: Productive sequences were analyzed at sequence level using the immunoSEQ Analyzer platform. Clonality was calculated as 1 minus Pielou's evenness, with values from 0 (highly polyclonal) to 1 (monoclonal). Repertoire overlap between subsets was quantified with the Morisita index, from 0 (no similarity) to 1 (complete similarity). TCRdb took over this immuneACCESS table, retaining in-frame rearrangements with V and J assigned. Such tables are incomplete; in checked studies, under half of the missing clones stem from an unresolved V gene, and the remainder is unexplained. V and J calls and clone size follow that table, whereas D and trimming were derived from the DNA. In all, the sample holds about 2,200 clones, and about 72% of those were seen once. The ten biggest clones cover about 10% of the sample.

Sequenced material: IFN-gamma+ CD8+ T cells from synovial fluid. The cell subset or site label of this sample denotes: IL-17A-IFNgamma+ memory CD8+ (Tc1) cells. The sequence came from a human donor with psoriatic arthritis. The chain employs TRBV4-3 and TRBJ2-1; 9 bases in between match TRBD2. The CDR3 loop reads CASSQPMGREGHSNEQFF. The DNA sequence follows: TGCGCCAGCAGCCAACCCATGGGGCGGGAGGGCCATTCCAATGAGCAGTTCTTC.